This TCR beta chain was identified in a study of control samples from healthy donors and cancer patients. Some clones are missing from TCRdb's copy, which holds only in-frame ones; the method was immunoSEQ multiplex PCR. This sample has some 120,000 clones, with about 83% found just once. J was trimmed by 8 bases and V by 5 bases; bases with no gene match: 6. Germline V gene sequence: CDR1 KGHSY, CDR2 FQNENV. The CDR3 is 13 residues long. V usage is TRBV16 and J usage is TRBJ1-2; 9 nucleotides line up with TRBD1. The TCR originated in a man aged 30-40 years in good health. The material sequenced was blood. The CDR3 spells CASSLQGASGYTF. The CDR3 DNA reads TGTGCCAGCAGCTTACAGGGGGCGAGCGGCTACACCTTC.